This TCR beta chain was sequenced during a study of T-cell reconstitution after alpha-beta-depleted transplantation in children. Points from the study as a whole: Newly generated T cells supplied most T-cell counts and diversity one year post-transplant. Reported findings indicate that, about two months after transplant, alpha-beta T cells came from several hundred expanded clones, which were derived from non-depleted graft cells. Surviving recipient cells, namely T cells and thymic progenitors, were the source of high day-60 TCRbeta diversity in some patients.

The V gene's germline CDR1 is ENHRY and CDR2 SYGVKD. V lost 8 bases, J lost 1 base, and 5 bases stayed unmatched. The CDR3 is 14 amino acids. This clonotype is medium-sized. Its antigen is unknown. Unique molecular identifiers tagged the TCRbeta library. TCRdb fed the PCR reads into MiXCR, producing one record per CDR3 protein. The repertoire holds fewer than 8,000 distinct CDR3 sequences, with about 32% as singletons. Here the sequenced sample was peripheral blood, taken 60 days after TCRalphabeta/CD19-depleted stem cell transplant. The TCR comes from a boy less than two years old who had a stem cell transplant for SCID, so the T cells may come from the graft donor. The V and J genes are TRBV10-3 and TRBJ2-1; 7 bases are a match to TRBD2. Here the CDR3 DNA reads TGTGCCATCGGGCGGGGAGGGTCCTACAATGAGCAGTTCTTC. Its protein product is CAIGRGGSYNEQFF.